Shown below are 23 T cell receptor beta chains from a single sample sequenced in a study of blood T cell repertoires in COVID-19 (dated by TCRdb to about 2020). Library creation used the immunoSEQ multiplex PCR assay. TCRdb took this table from immuneACCESS and kept in-frame rearrangements with V and J called. Such tables lack part of the clones; where checked against another copy, unresolved V genes explain under half of the gap, and the rest is unexplained. The sample has more than 7,500 clones on record, approximately 92% of them singletons. The ten most abundant clones make up around 3.8% of the sample. The material sequenced was peripheral blood. Every receptor here comes from a woman in her forties or fifties with active COVID-19.

The CDR3 nucleotides are TGTGCCAGCAGCTTCCGGACTAGCGGCATAACAGATACGCAGTATTTT. Residues: CASSFRTSGITDTQYF. The chain uses TRBV5-4 and TRBJ2-3, with TRBD2 identical over 10 bases. The length of the CDR3 is 16 residues. Trimming removed 2 bases from V and 3 bases from J; junction bases left unmatched: 6. Looked up from germline, CDR1 is SGHNT and CDR2 is YYREEE (reference sequence). The whole variable domain, filled in from reference TRBV5-4 and TRBJ2-3, reads ETGVTQSPTHLIKTRGQQVTLRCSSQSGHNTVSWYQQALGQGPQFIFQYYREEENGRGNFPPRFSGLQFPNYSSELNVNALELDDSALYLCASSFRTSGITDTQYFGPGTRLTVL.

The V call is TRBV2, the J call TRBJ1-3, with D possibly being TRBD1 (5 bases). Per the germline V gene, CDR1 is SNHLY and CDR2 is FYNNEI. Trimming cost V 2 bases and J 4 bases, with 12 bases left between them. The CDR3 spans 15 residues. The DNA for the CDR3 is TGTGCCAGCAGTGAAACCAGGGCCGGAGGAAACACCATATATTTT. Translated, it gives CASSETRAGGNTIYF.

V usage is TRBV6-5 and J usage is TRBJ2-1, with a tentative D call TRBD1 (6 bases). Deletions cut 6 bases from V and 4 bases from J, with 10 bases between. This CDR3 has 13 amino acids. Germline loops: CDR1 MNHEY, CDR2 SVGAGI. The CDR3 reads CASRSRGYNEQFF. The CDR3 nucleotides are TGTGCCAGCAGATCAAGGGGGTACAATGAGCAGTTCTTC.

The V and J genes are TRBV7-2 and TRBJ2-7; 9 bases fit TRBD1. Germline V gene data show CDR1 as SGHTA and CDR2 as FQGNSA. V dropped 4 bases and J dropped 4; count of bases not matched to a gene: 11. The CDR3 is 16 residues long. This chain's CDR3 is CASSSGPGTGRYEQYF. In DNA, the CDR3 is TGTGCCAGCAGCTCAGGTCCCGGGACAGGGAGGTACGAGCAGTACTTC.

The chain recombines TRBV3-1 (or the pseudogene TRBV3-2) with TRBJ2-1; 11 bases match TRBD2. V shed 6 bases and J 5 bases; nucleotides not matched to a gene: 3. The germline V gene has CDR1 LGHDT and CDR2 YNNKEL (reference sequence). CDR3 length: 14 amino acids. Here the CDR3 DNA reads TGTGCCAGCAGAGGGACTAGCGGTGACAATGAGCAGTTCTTC. It yields the protein CASRGTSGDNEQFF.

This clone was observed a single time. The V call is TRBV11-3, the J call TRBJ1-1; D unclear. The germline V gene encodes CDR1 SGHNT and CDR2 YENEEA. The CDR3 sequence is 14 residues long. Trimming pared 5 bases from V and 1 base from J, leaving 11 bases between. The CDR3: CASSATGENTEAFF. In nucleotides, the CDR3 is TGTGCCAGCAGCGCCACCGGGGAGAACACTGAAGCTTTCTTT. The whole variable domain, filled in from reference TRBV11-3 and TRBJ1-1, reads EAGVVQSPRYKIIEKKQPVAFWCNPISGHNTLYWYLQNLGQGPELLIRYENEEAVDDSQLPKDRFSAERLKGVDSTLKIQPAELGDSAVYLCASSATGENTEAFFGQGTRLTVV.

V usage is TRBV6-1 and J usage is TRBJ1-1, with 10 bases lining up with TRBD1. Germline-derived CDR1 and CDR2 are MNHNS and SASEGT. Trimming took 3 bases from V and 11 from J; bases not matched to a gene: 6. This CDR3 has 13 residues. In DNA, the CDR3 is TGTGCCAGCAGTGAGACAGGGGGCGGTGGGGCTTTCTTT. It is translated as CASSETGGGGAFF.

The J gene is TRBJ2-7, the V gene TRBV11-2; D is possibly TRBD1 (5 bases). V shed 1 base and J shed 0 bases, with 10 bases lying between them. This CDR3 has 15 amino acids. CDR1 and CDR2 (germline): SGHAT, FQNNGV. The CDR3 DNA reads as TGTGCCAGCAGCTTAGGATGGGGCTCCTCCTACGAGCAGTACTTC. Translation: CASSLGWGSSYEQYF.

This chain joins TRBV6-6 and TRBJ2-5, with 7 bases fitting TRBD2. The length of the CDR3 is 14 residues. Germline V lookup: CDR1 MNHNY, CDR2 SVGAGI (reference sequence). V was pared by 6 bases and J by 4 bases, with 8 bases of the junction left unmatched. The CDR3 region has the DNA TGTGCCAGCAGCCCTAGCGGAGGAGGAGAGACCCAGTACTTC. This sequence encodes CASSPSGGGETQYF.

The chain has TRBV18 and TRBJ1-1; 7 bases map to TRBD1. The CDR3 length is 16 residues. The germline V gene encodes CDR1 KGHSH and CDR2 LQKENI. V shed 1 base, J shed 1 base, and the junction held 6 bases outside the gene matches. CDR3 protein: CASSPQQGNTNTEAFF. CDR3 in DNA: TGTGCCAGCTCACCACAACAGGGGAATACGAACACTGAAGCTTTCTTT.

The chain employs TRBV6-5 and TRBJ2-5; 10 positions match TRBD1. The CDR3 totals 15 residues. V lost 6 bases, J lost 5 bases, and 9 bases stayed unmatched. In germline, CDR1 is MNHEY, CDR2 SVGAGI. In DNA form, the CDR3 reads TGTGCCAGCAGGGACGACAGGGGGCGTTTGGAGACCCAGTACTTC. It translates to CASRDDRGRLETQYF.

This chain links TRBV3-1 (or the pseudogene TRBV3-2) with TRBJ1-2; 8 nucleotides line up with TRBD1. The J segment lost 7 bases and the V segment lost 1 base, leaving 5 bases of the junction unmatched. The CDR3 spans 14 residues. The germline gives CDR1 LGHDT, CDR2 YNNKEL (reference sequence). DNA of the CDR3: TGTGCCAGCAGCCAAGCAGGGGGCCGGGGTGGCTACACCTTC. It specifies CASSQAGGRGGYTF.

This chain links TRBV18 with TRBJ2-5; D may be TRBD2 (6 bases). Per germline, CDR1 KGHSH and CDR2 LQKENI. Trimming stripped 3 bases from V and 5 bases from J, with 13 bases between. CDR3 length: 14 residues. In DNA, the CDR3 is TGTGCCAGCTCACCGATGAGTGGAGGGGAGACCCAGTACTTC. Protein: CASSPMSGGETQYF.

V gene TRBV9 combines with J gene TRBJ2-7; unclear D gene. The germline V gene encodes CDR1 SGDLS and CDR2 YYNGEE. Trimming pared 0 bases from V and 5 bases from J, leaving 12 bases between. The length of the CDR3 is 14 residues. The CDR3 sequence: CASSVASRSDEQYF. CDR3 nucleotides: TGTGCCAGCAGCGTAGCGTCAAGATCGGACGAGCAGTACTTC.

The chain joins TRBV2 to TRBJ2-7, with TRBD2 matching 8 bases. There are 15 residues in the CDR3. V dropped 4 bases and J dropped 1; count of bases not matched to a gene: 6. The germline V gene has CDR1 SNHLY and CDR2 FYNNEI. The CDR3 nucleotides read TGTGCCAGCAGTGTCATCGGGAGGGCGTCCTACGAGCAGTACTTC. Residues: CASSVIGRASYEQYF.

This sequence joins TRBV28 and TRBJ2-1; 14 nucleotides line up with TRBD2. CDR1 and CDR2 (germline): MDHEN, SYDVKM. V shed 3 bases and J 6 bases; nucleotides not matched to a gene: 4. The CDR3 runs 16 residues. The CDR3 DNA reads TGTGCCAGCAGTTTCCTCGGACTAGCGGGGGGCAATGAGCAGTTCTTC. Its translation is CASSFLGLAGGNEQFF.

The V and J genes are TRBV6-6 and TRBJ1-2; no clear D gene. The CDR3 contains 13 residues. Trimming pared 2 bases from V and 2 bases from J, leaving 6 bases between. Germline-derived CDR1 and CDR2 are MNHNY and SVGAGI (reference sequence). CDR3 loop: CASSYQQNYGYTF. In DNA form, the CDR3 reads TGTGCCAGCAGTTACCAACAGAACTATGGCTACACCTTC.

This clone was counted a few times. The rearrangement uses TRBV29-1 and TRBJ2-7, with D perhaps matching TRBD2 (6 bases). CDR1 and CDR2 (germline): SQVTM, ANQGSEA. V lost 6 bases, J lost 0 bases, and 12 bases lay in between. CDR3 length equals 13 residues. In DNA, the CDR3 is TGCAGCGTCGCCCTAGCGAGCTCCTACGAGCAGTACTTC. Its protein is CSVALASSYEQYF.

The chain couples TRBV9 to TRBJ2-3, with 8 nucleotides matching TRBD2. With 0 bases clipped from V and 2 bases from J, the junction kept 5 bases outside the gene matches. CDR3 length equals 16 residues. Per germline, CDR1 SGDLS and CDR2 YYNGEE. As DNA, the CDR3 is TGTGCCAGCAGCGTAGGTACTAGCGGTTACACAGATACGCAGTATTTT. Translated: CASSVGTSGYTDTQYF.

The genes are TRBV10-1 and TRBJ2-1; 7 positions match TRBD1. CDR3 length: 13 amino acids. The V and J ends lost 8 bases and 7 bases, in that order; junction bases with no gene match: 8. Germline CDR1 and CDR2: WNHNN and SYGVQD (reference sequence). Written as DNA, the CDR3 is TGCGCCAGCCAGACAGGGAGAGGGAATGAGCAGTTCTTC. Translation: CASQTGRGNEQFF.

The chain joins TRBV6-6 to TRBJ1-1; TRBD1 matches 8 bases. V was pared by 5 bases and J by 5 bases, with 4 bases of the junction left unmatched. This CDR3 spans 13 amino acids. Germline loops: CDR1 MNHNY, CDR2 SVGAGI (reference sequence). Here the CDR3 reads CASSPRTGTEAFF. The CDR3 DNA follows: TGTGCCAGCAGTCCCCGGACAGGGACTGAAGCTTTCTTT.

The chain joins TRBV29-1 to TRBJ2-7; 7 bases align to TRBD1. V lost 6 bases to trimming and J lost 2 bases; unmatched junction nucleotides: 7. From germline, CDR1 is SQVTM and CDR2 ANQGSEA. The CDR3 contains 13 residues. The CDR3 reads CSVTRTGPYEQYF. CDR3 DNA: TGCAGCGTCACTAGGACAGGACCCTACGAGCAGTACTTC.

V is TRBV30 and J is TRBJ1-2; the match to TRBD1 covers 8 bases. The germline V gene has CDR1 GTSNPN and CDR2 SVGIG (reference sequence). The CDR3 runs to 12 residues. The CDR3 loop reads CASDRAPLRYTF. DNA for the CDR3: TGTGCTTCGGACAGGGCGCCTTTACGCTACACCTTC. Based on the CDR3 plus reference TRBV30 and TRBJ1-2, the full variable domain is SQTIHQWPATLVQPVGSPLSLECTVEGTSNPNLYWYRQAAGRGLQLLFYSVGIGQISSEVPQNLSASRPQDRQFILSSKKLLLSDSGFYLCASDRAPLRYTFGSGTRLTVV.